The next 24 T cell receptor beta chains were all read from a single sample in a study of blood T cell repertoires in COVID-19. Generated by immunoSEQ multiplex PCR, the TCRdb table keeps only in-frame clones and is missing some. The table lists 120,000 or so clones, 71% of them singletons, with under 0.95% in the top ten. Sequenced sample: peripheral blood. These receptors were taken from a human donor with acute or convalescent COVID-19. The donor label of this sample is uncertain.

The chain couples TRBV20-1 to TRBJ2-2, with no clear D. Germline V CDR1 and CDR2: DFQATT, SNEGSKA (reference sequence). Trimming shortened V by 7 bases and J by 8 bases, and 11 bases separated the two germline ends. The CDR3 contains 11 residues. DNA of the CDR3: TGCAGTGTCCCTAACGGGGGGGAGCTGTTTTTT. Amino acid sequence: CSVPNGGELFF.

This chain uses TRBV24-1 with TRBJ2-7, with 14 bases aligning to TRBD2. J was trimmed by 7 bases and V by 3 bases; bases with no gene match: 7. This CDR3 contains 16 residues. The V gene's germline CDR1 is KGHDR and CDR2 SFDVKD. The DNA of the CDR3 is TGTGCCACCAGTGATCTGGGACTAGCGGGGGCGGTGGAGCAGTACGTC. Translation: CATSDLGLAGAVEQYV.

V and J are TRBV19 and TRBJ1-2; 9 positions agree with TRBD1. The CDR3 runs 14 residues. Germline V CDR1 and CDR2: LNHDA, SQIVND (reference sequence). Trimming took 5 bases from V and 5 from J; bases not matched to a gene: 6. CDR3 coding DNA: TGTGCCAGTAGTCCTTGGGACAGGGTTTATGGCTACACCTTC. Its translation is CASSPWDRVYGYTF.

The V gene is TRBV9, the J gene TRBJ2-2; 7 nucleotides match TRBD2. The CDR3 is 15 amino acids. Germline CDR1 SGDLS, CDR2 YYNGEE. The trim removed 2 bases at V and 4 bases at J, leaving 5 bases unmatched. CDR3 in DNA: TGTGCCAGCAGCGTCGTGGGAGGGACCACCGGGGAGCTGTTTTTT. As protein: CASSVVGGTTGELFF.

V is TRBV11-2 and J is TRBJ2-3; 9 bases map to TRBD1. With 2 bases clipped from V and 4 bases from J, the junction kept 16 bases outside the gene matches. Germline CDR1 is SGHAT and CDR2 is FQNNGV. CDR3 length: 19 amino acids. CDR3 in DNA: TGTGCCAGCAGCTTAAAGTTCCTACAGGGGGCTACGGTAGCAGATACGCAGTATTTT. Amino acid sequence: CASSLKFLQGATVADTQYF.

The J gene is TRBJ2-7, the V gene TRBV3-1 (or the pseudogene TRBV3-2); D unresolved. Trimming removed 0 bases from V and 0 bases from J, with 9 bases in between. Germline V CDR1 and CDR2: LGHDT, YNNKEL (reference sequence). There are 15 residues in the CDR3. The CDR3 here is CASSQDRVSSYEQYF. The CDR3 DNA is TGTGCCAGCAGCCAAGATCGGGTCAGCTCCTACGAGCAGTACTTC.

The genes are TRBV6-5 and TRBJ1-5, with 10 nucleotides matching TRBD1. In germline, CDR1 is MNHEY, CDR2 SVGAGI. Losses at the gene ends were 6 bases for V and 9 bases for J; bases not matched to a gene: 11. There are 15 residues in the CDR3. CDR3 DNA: TGTGCCAGCAGACCGCGGACAGGGGGAATTATGCCCCAGCATTTT. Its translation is CASRPRTGGIMPQHF.

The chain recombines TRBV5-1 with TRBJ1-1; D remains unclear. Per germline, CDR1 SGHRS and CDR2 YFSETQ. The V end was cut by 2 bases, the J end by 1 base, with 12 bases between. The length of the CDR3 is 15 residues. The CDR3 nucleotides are TGCGCCAGCAGCTTTCGAGGACTAGGGAACACTGAAGCTTTCTTT. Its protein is CASSFRGLGNTEAFF.

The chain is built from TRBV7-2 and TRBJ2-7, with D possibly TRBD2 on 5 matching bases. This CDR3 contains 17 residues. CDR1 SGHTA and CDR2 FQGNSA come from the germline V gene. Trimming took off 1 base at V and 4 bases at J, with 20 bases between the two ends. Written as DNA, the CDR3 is TGTGCCAGCAGCTTAGTTCTTATCCGGGAATCGCCTTACGAGCAGTACTTC. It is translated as CASSLVLIRESPYEQYF. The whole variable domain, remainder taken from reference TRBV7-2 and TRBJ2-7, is GAGVSQSPSNKVTEKGKDVELRCDPISGHTALYWYRQSLGQGLEFLIYFQGNSAPDKSGLPSDRFSAERTGGSVSTLTIQRTQQEDSAVYLCASSLVLIRESPYEQYFGPGTRLTVT.

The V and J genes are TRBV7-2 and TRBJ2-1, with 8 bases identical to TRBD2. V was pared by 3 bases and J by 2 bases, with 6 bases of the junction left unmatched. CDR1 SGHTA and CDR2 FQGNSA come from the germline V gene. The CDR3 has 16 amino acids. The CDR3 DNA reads TGTGCCAGCAGCTTCCCCCGAGCGGGGGCCTACAATGAGCAGTTCTTC. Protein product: CASSFPRAGAYNEQFF.

The CDR3 sequence: CASSNGGSQETQYF. CDR3 DNA sequence: TGTGCCAGTAGTAATGGGGGCTCCCAAGAGACCCAGTACTTC. The V call is TRBV19, the J call TRBJ2-5, with a weak D call TRBD1 (6 bases). The CDR3 extends over 14 amino acids. Deletions cut 4 bases from V and 1 base from J, with 10 bases between. CDR1 LNHDA and CDR2 SQIVND come from the germline V gene (reference sequence). Looking up the rest from reference TRBV19 and TRBJ2-5 gives the full variable domain: DGGITQSPKYLFRKEGQNVTLSCEQNLNHDAMYWYRQDPGQGLRLIYYSQIVNDFQKGDIAEGYSVSREKKESFPLTVTSAQKNPTAFYLCASSNGGSQETQYFGPGTRLLVL.

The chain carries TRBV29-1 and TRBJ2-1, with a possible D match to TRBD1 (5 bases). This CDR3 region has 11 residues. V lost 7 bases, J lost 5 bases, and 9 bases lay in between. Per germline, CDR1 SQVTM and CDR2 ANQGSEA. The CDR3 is CSAATDNEQFF. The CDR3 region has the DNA TGCAGCGCCGCGACAGACAATGAGCAGTTCTTC.

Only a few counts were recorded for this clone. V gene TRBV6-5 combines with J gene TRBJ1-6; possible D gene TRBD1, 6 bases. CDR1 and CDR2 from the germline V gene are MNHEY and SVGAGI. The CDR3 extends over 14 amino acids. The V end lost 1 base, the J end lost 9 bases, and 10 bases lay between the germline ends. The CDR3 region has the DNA TGTGCCAGCAGTTACTACAGGGACCCTTCACCCCTCCACTTT. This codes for CASSYYRDPSPLHF.

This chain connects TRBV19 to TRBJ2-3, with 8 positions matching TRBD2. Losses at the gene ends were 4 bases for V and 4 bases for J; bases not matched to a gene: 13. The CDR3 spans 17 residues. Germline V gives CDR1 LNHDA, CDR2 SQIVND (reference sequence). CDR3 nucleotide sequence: TGTGCCAGTAGTACACTGGGGGTAGCGGGGCCGCCAGATACGCAGTATTTT. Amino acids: CASSTLGVAGPPDTQYF. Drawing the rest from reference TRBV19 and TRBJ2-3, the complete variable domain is DGGITQSPKYLFRKEGQNVTLSCEQNLNHDAMYWYRQDPGQGLRLIYYSQIVNDFQKGDIAEGYSVSREKKESFPLTVTSAQKNPTAFYLCASSTLGVAGPPDTQYFGPGTRLTVL.

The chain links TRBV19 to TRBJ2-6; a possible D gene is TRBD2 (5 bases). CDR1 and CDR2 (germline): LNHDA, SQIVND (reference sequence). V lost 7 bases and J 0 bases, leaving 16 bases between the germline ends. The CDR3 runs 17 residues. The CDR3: CASTEAALNSGANVLTF. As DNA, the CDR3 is TGTGCCAGTACGGAGGCAGCGCTAAACTCTGGGGCCAACGTCCTGACTTTC.

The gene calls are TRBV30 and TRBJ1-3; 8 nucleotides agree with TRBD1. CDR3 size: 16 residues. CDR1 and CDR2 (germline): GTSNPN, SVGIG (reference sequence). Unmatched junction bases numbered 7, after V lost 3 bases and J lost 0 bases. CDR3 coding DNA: TGTGCCTGGAGCAGGGACAGGACCTTCTCTGGAAACACCATATATTTT. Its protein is CAWSRDRTFSGNTIYF.

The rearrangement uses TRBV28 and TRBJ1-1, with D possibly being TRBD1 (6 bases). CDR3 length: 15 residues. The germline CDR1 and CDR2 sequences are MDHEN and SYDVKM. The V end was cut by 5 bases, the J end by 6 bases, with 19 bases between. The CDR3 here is CASSLPRQTGAEAFF. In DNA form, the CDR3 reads TGTGCCAGCAGTCTCCCGAGACAGACAGGCGCTGAAGCTTTCTTT.

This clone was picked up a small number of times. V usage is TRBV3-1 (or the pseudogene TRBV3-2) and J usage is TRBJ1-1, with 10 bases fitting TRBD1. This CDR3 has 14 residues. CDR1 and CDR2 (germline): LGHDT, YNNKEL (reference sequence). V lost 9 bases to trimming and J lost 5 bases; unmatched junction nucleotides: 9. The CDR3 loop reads CASLDRGLGTEAFF. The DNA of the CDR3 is TGTGCCAGTTTAGACAGGGGGCTAGGTACTGAAGCTTTCTTT.

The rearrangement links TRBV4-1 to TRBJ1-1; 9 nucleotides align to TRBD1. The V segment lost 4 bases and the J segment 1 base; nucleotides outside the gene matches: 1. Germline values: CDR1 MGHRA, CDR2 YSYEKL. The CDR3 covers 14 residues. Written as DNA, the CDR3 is TGCGCCAGCAGCCGGGACAGGGCGAACACTGAAGCTTTCTTT. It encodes CASSRDRANTEAFF.

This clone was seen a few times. CDR3 in DNA: TGTGCCACCAGTAGAAGCCGAGGGACAGGCCAAGAGACCCAGTACTTC. This gives the protein CATSRSRGTGQETQYF. This chain uses TRBV24-1 with TRBJ2-5, with 8 bases identical to TRBD1. The CDR3 runs 16 residues. The germline CDR1 and CDR2 sequences are KGHDR and SFDVKD. Trimming took 6 bases from V and 1 from J; bases not matched to a gene: 9.

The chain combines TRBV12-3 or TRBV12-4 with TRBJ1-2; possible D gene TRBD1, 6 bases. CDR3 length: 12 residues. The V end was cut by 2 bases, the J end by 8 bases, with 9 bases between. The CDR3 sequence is CASSLQGPGYTF. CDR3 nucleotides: TGTGCCAGCAGTTTACAGGGGCCGGGCTACACCTTC.

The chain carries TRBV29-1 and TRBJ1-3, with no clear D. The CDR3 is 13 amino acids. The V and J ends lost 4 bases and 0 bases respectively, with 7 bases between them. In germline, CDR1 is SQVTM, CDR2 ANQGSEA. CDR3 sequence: CSVVGGSGNTIYF. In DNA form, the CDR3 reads TGCAGCGTTGTGGGAGGCTCTGGAAACACCATATATTTT.

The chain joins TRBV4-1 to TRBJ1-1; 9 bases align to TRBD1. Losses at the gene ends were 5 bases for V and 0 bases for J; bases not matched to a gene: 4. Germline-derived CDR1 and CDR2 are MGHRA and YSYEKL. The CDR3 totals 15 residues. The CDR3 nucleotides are TGCGCCAGCAGCGCCCGACAGGGGGTGAACACTGAAGCTTTCTTT. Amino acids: CASSARQGVNTEAFF.

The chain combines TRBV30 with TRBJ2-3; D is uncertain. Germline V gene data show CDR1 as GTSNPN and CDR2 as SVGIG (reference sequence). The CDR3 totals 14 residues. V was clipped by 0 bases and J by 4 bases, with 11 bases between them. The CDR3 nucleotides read TGTGCCTGGAGTGTAAAAGCGTCCGCAGATACGCAGTATTTT. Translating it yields CAWSVKASADTQYF.